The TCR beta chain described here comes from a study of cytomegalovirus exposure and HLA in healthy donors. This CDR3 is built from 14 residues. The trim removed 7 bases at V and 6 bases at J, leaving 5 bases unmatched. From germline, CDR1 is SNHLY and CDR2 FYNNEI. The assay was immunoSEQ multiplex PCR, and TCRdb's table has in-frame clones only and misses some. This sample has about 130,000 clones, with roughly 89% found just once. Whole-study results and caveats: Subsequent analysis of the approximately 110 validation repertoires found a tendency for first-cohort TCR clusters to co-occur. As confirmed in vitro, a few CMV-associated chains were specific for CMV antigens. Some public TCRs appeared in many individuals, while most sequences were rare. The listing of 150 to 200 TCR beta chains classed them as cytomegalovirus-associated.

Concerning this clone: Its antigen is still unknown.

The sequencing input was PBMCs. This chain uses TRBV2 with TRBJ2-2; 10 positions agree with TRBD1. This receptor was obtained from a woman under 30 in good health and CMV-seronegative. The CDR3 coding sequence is TGTGCCAGCAACTCAGGGACAGGGGCCGGGGAGCTGTTTTTT. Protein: CASNSGTGAGELFF.